Following are 27 T cell receptor beta chains from one sample sequenced in a study of cytomegalovirus exposure and HLA in healthy donors. With 60 Vbeta and 13 Jbeta primers, the PCR was carried out. Sequencing used immunoSEQ multiplex PCR; TCRdb keeps in-frame clones, though not all of them. The sample shows just over 150,000 clones, around 80% of them seen only once. The sample comprised PBMCs. The receptors were gathered from a male donor in good health and CMV-seropositive.

The chain combines TRBV29-1 with TRBJ2-7, with 9 bases that match TRBD1. CDR1 and CDR2 from the germline V gene are SQVTM and ANQGSEA. The CDR3 loop spans 14 amino acids. J was trimmed by 3 bases and V by 6 bases; bases with no gene match: 9. CDR3 coding DNA: TGCAGCGTCCTCTCTGGGACAGGGATCTACGAGCAGTACTTC. Its translation: CSVLSGTGIYEQYF.

This chain joins TRBV9 and TRBJ2-3; the D gene is possibly TRBD2 (7 bases). This CDR3 region has 19 residues. Germline V gives CDR1 SGDLS, CDR2 YYNGEE. Trimming cost V 0 bases and J 5 bases, with 25 bases left between them. The CDR3 protein is CASSVDGLAVGEGGDTQYF. The CDR3 bases are TGTGCCAGCAGCGTAGATGGGCTAGCGGTGGGAGAGGGGGGAGATACGCAGTATTTT.

The rearrangement links TRBV30 to TRBJ1-4; D is uncertain. The CDR3 loop spans 14 amino acids. The germline V and J ends were trimmed by 2 bases and 5 bases, with 12 bases remaining between them. Germline CDR1 and CDR2: GTSNPN and SVGIG (reference sequence). The CDR3 DNA reads as TGTGCCTGGAGTCGGAGCGGGATCAATGAAAAACTGTTTTTT. This codes for CAWSRSGINEKLFF.

The V and J genes are TRBV7-9 and TRBJ2-3; 9 nucleotides agree with TRBD2. CDR1 and CDR2 from the germline V gene are SEHNR and FQNEAQ (reference sequence). The CDR3 totals 16 residues. J gave up 2 bases and V 5 bases, and 8 bases lay outside the gene matches. The CDR3 here is CASSPLRLAVTDTQYF. The CDR3 DNA is TGTGCCAGCAGCCCGCTGAGACTAGCGGTCACAGATACGCAGTATTTT.

This chain uses TRBV4-1 with TRBJ1-1, with TRBD1 matching over 10 bases. The V and J ends lost 0 bases and 3 bases, in that order; junction bases with no gene match: 4. Germline lookup yields CDR1 MGHRA and CDR2 YSYEKL. CDR3 length: 16 residues. Here the CDR3 reads CASSQERTGGYTEAFF. The CDR3 DNA is TGCGCCAGCAGCCAAGAGCGGACAGGGGGGTACACTGAAGCTTTCTTT.

This clone was counted only a few times. This chain links TRBV10-3 with TRBJ2-5; TRBD2 matches 10 bases. The end of the DNA is better explained by TRBJ2-7, so the J call may be wrong. Per germline, CDR1 ENHRY and CDR2 SYGVKD. This CDR3 comprises 14 residues. CDR3 in DNA: TGTGCCATCGCCGGGACTAGCGACTCCTACGAGCAGTACTTC. It specifies CAIAGTSDSYEQYF.

The chain links TRBV7-9 to TRBJ2-7; 10 bases are shared with TRBD1. The germline gives CDR1 SEHNR, CDR2 FQNEAQ (reference sequence). V lost 5 bases and J lost 3; bases outside the gene matches: 4. This CDR3 comprises 14 residues. The CDR3 region is CASSPRDRGYEQYF. CDR3 bases: TGTGCCAGCAGCCCCCGGGACAGGGGCTACGAGCAGTACTTC.

This clone is medium-sized by share. The chain uses TRBV5-5 and TRBJ1-5; a possible D gene is TRBD1 (5 bases). This CDR3 has 16 residues. With 4 bases removed from V and 0 bases from J, the gap between germline ends came to 14 bases. Germline CDR1 reads SGHKS; CDR2 reads YYEKEE (reference sequence). DNA for the CDR3: TGTGCCAGCAGCACGACAGTTTCCTCTAGCAATCAGCCCCAGCATTTT. It yields the protein CASSTTVSSSNQPQHF.

This clone was recorded only once. V is TRBV2 and J is TRBJ1-4; no reliable D call. This CDR3 has 14 residues. From germline, CDR1 is SNHLY and CDR2 FYNNEI. Trimming stripped 7 bases from V and 4 bases from J, with 13 bases between. The CDR3 DNA sequence: TGTGCCAGCACCCCACCGGGGAGTAATGAAAAACTGTTTTTT. It translates to CASTPPGSNEKLFF.

This rearrangement joins TRBV10-3 to TRBJ2-2, with D maybe TRBD2 (5 bases). Trimming cost V 4 bases and J 4 bases, with 10 bases left between them. The germline V gene encodes CDR1 ENHRY and CDR2 SYGVKD. The CDR3 has 14 amino acids. CDR3 DNA: TGTGCCATCAGTGGCCGGGATGCCACCGGGGAGCTGTTTTTT. Amino acid sequence: CAISGRDATGELFF.

The chain couples TRBV19 to TRBJ1-6, with D tentatively TRBD1 (5 bases). The CDR3 spans 15 residues. V shed 10 bases and J shed 4 bases, with 17 bases lying between them. Germline-derived CDR1 and CDR2 are LNHDA and SQIVND (reference sequence). CDR3 DNA: TGTGCCACACAGACGCAGGGAGGATATAATTCACCCCTCCACTTT. It yields the protein CATQTQGGYNSPLHF.

The chain links TRBV27 to TRBJ1-1; no definite D call. Germline V gene sequence: CDR1 MNHEY, CDR2 SMNVEV (reference sequence). The CDR3 sequence is 14 residues long. The V gene lost 8 bases and the J gene lost 0 bases, with 13 bases spanning the gap. The CDR3 region is CASRIQSMNTEAFF. The CDR3 DNA sequence: TGTGCCAGCCGAATACAGAGCATGAACACTGAAGCTTTCTTT.

This chain joins TRBV4-1 and TRBJ1-6, with TRBD1 matching over 8 bases. The ends lost 5 bases at V and 6 bases at J; junction bases unmatched: 3. The CDR3 has 14 amino acids. Germline values: CDR1 MGHRA, CDR2 YSYEKL. CDR3 in amino acids: CASSSGQGNSPLHF. Here the CDR3 DNA reads TGCGCCAGCAGCAGCGGACAGGGTAATTCACCCCTCCACTTT.

The V call is TRBV6-5, the J call TRBJ1-2; the D gene is possibly TRBD1 (6 bases). Between the trimmed V and J ends, which lost 0 bases and 6 bases, there was a span of 11 bases. Germline V gene sequence: CDR1 MNHEY, CDR2 SVGAGI. This CDR3 comprises 14 residues. CDR3 sequence: CASSYSGAGDGYTF. DNA of the CDR3: TGTGCCAGCAGTTACTCGGGGGCAGGTGATGGCTACACCTTC.

This chain joins TRBV4-3 and TRBJ2-3; 8 nucleotides agree with TRBD2. Germline V gene data show CDR1 as LGHNA and CDR2 as YSLEER. Germline trimming cut 0 bases from V and 2 bases from J; bases unmatched to any gene: 4. The CDR3 has 16 residues. Here the CDR3 reads CASSQDTSGYTDTQYF. The CDR3 DNA reads TGCGCCAGCAGCCAAGATACTAGCGGTTACACAGATACGCAGTATTTT.

The J gene is TRBJ2-1, the V gene TRBV9, with D tentatively TRBD1 (6 bases). There are 15 residues in the CDR3. V shed 3 bases and J shed 9 bases, with 19 bases lying between them. Germline loops: CDR1 SGDLS, CDR2 YYNGEE. CDR3: CASSAGTSPVVEQFF. The CDR3 DNA follows: TGTGCCAGCAGCGCGGGGACAAGCCCAGTGGTTGAGCAGTTCTTC.

The chain has TRBV27 and TRBJ2-5; D gene ambiguous. Trimming stripped 2 bases from V and 3 bases from J, with 13 bases between. The CDR3 spans 15 residues. Germline lookup yields CDR1 MNHEY and CDR2 SMNVEV (reference sequence). Here the CDR3 DNA reads TGTGCCAGCAGTTTAATCGGGTCGTCGGAAGAGACCCAGTACTTC. Protein: CASSLIGSSEETQYF.

In this sample, this clone turned up once. The chain carries TRBV15 and TRBJ2-7; unclear D gene. Trimming stripped 3 bases from V and 2 bases from J, with 8 bases between. The CDR3 is 13 amino acids. CDR1 and CDR2 (germline): LNHNV, YYDKDF (reference sequence). The CDR3 reads CATSSTVAYEQYF. As DNA, the CDR3 is TGTGCCACCAGCAGCACGGTCGCCTACGAGCAGTACTTC.

V and J are TRBV19 and TRBJ2-7; 10 positions agree with TRBD1. Germline CDR1 is LNHDA and CDR2 is SQIVND (reference sequence). J lost 3 bases, V lost 5 bases, and 7 bases had no gene match. This CDR3 spans 15 amino acids. CDR3 region: CASSPWTGGVYEQYF. Written as DNA, the CDR3 is TGTGCCAGTAGTCCCTGGACAGGGGGGGTCTACGAGCAGTACTTC.

This clone was counted once. The V and J genes are TRBV7-6 and TRBJ2-3, with a tentative D call TRBD2 (6 bases). From germline, CDR1 is SGHVS and CDR2 FNYEAQ. The CDR3 has 14 residues. Between the trimmed V and J ends, which lost 4 bases and 4 bases, there was a span of 12 bases. The CDR3: CASSSAGIPDTQYF. CDR3 sequence (DNA): TGTGCCAGCAGCTCCGCGGGAATACCAGATACGCAGTATTTT.

This clone was detected ten times or more. The gene calls are TRBV10-3 and TRBJ2-2; 8 bases match TRBD2. The V gene's germline CDR1 is ENHRY and CDR2 SYGVKD. The CDR3 sequence is 17 residues long. Trimming cost V 6 bases and J 7 bases; bases outside gene matches: 16. DNA for the CDR3: TGTGCCATCAGCCCCGGGACTAGTCGCGGGGGGCACGGGGAGCTGTTTTTT. It yields the protein CAISPGTSRGGHGELFF.

The rearrangement links TRBV6-1 to TRBJ2-3; D gene unclear. The germline V gene has CDR1 MNHNS and CDR2 SASEGT. Trimming pared 2 bases from V and 10 bases from J, leaving 13 bases between. The length of the CDR3 is 13 residues. The CDR3 DNA is TGTGCCAGCAGTGAAATCCCGCAAGAGGCGCAGTATTTT. It specifies CASSEIPQEAQYF.

Only one count was recorded for this clone. A read error may produce the germline difference seen at one junction end. This rearrangement joins TRBV7-9 to TRBJ2-7, with 7 bases identical to TRBD2. Per the germline V gene, CDR1 is SEHNR and CDR2 is FQNEAQ (reference sequence). The length of the CDR3 is 17 residues. CDR3 in DNA: TGTTCCAGCAGCTTGGGGGGGGTTACGGGAGTCTCCTACGAGCAGTACTTC. It specifies CSSSLGGVTGVSYEQYF.

As concerns this clone: Within the sample, other DNA sequences also encode this same CDR3. The chain is built from TRBV5-1 and TRBJ2-3, with 8 bases aligning to TRBD2. With 0 bases clipped from V and 1 base from J, the junction kept 4 bases outside the gene matches. The CDR3 is 16 amino acids. In germline, CDR1 is SGHRS, CDR2 YFSETQ. CDR3 DNA: TGCGCCAGCAGCTTGGGGCTAGCGGGCGGCACAGATACGCAGTATTTT. Amino acid sequence: CASSLGLAGGTDTQYF.

V is TRBV27 and J is TRBJ2-7; D gene uncertain. The CDR3 has 16 amino acids. Germline CDR1 reads MNHEY; CDR2 reads SMNVEV (reference sequence). V was shortened by 2 bases and J by 2 bases, with 16 bases between the two germline ends. The CDR3 is CASSLARRRGPYEQYF. As DNA, the CDR3 is TGTGCCAGCAGTTTAGCGCGGCGGAGAGGTCCCTACGAGCAGTACTTC.

This clone was found once. This chain uses TRBV2 with TRBJ1-5, with D possibly matching TRBD1 (5 bases). Germline loops: CDR1 SNHLY, CDR2 FYNNEI. The CDR3 length is 12 residues. V was pared by 8 bases and J by 8 bases, with 13 bases between. The CDR3 region is CASGWGGEPQHF. The CDR3 bases are TGTGCCAGCGGGTGGGGGGGTGAGCCCCAGCATTTT.

Regarding this clone: One end of the junction is discordant with germline, which a read error may explain. The rearrangement uses TRBV7-9 and TRBJ1-2; TRBD1 aligns across 9 bases. This CDR3 is 15 amino acids long. Per the germline V gene, CDR1 is SEHNR and CDR2 is FQNEAQ (reference sequence). The CDR3 nucleotides are TGTTCCAGCAGCTTAGGACAGGGGATGGACTATGGCTACACCTTC. Translated: CSSSLGQGMDYGYTF.